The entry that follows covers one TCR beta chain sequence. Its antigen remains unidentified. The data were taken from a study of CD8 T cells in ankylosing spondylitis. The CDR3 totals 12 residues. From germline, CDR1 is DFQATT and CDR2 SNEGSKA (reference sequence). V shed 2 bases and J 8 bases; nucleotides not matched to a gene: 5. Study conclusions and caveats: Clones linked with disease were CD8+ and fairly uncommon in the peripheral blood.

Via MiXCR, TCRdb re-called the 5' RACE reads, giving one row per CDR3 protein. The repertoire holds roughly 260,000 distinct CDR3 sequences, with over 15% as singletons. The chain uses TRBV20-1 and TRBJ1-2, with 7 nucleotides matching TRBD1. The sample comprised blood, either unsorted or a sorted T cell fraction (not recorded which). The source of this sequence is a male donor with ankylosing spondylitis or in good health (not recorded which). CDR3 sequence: CSARIGGYGYTF. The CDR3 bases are TGCAGTGCTAGAATAGGGGGCTACGGCTACACCTTC.